This T cell receptor (beta chain) was identified in a study of shared clonotypes between healthy human individuals. Assay: immunoSEQ multiplex PCR; the TCRdb copy retains only in-frame clones and omits some. This table has roughly 1,000,000 clones, about 84% appearing once. The CDR3 has 16 amino acids. Trimming took 4 bases from V and 1 from J, leaving 16 bases between them. CDR1 SGHAT and CDR2 FQNNGV come from the germline V gene. Sequenced sample: memory CD4+ T cells from PBMCs. Regarding subset: CD45RA-negative fraction. The chain is built from TRBV11-2 and TRBJ2-5, with D unclear. The receptor was derived from a man aged 18-30 years in good health. Some clones in this sample may be carry-over from other donors' samples. This chain's CDR3 is CASSSFRRGPQETQYF. The CDR3 nucleotides are TGTGCCAGCAGCTCATTCAGGAGAGGCCCCCAAGAGACCCAGTACTTC.